This T cell receptor (beta chain) was sequenced during a study of T cell repertoires in cytomegalovirus infection. Study at large: Used in the study were CMV epitopes, some recently identified and HLA-C-restricted, others well-studied and HLA-B-restricted. From public TCR beta signatures came an indication of both CMV infection and matching HLA type.

Notes on the study in general: Predominance within the ex vivo response was attributable to HLA-C-restricted CMV-specific TCR beta clonotypes. CMV carriers with the relevant HLA were identified by cumulative public TCR beta family frequency.

TCRdb reanalysed the reads using MiXCR and keeps one entry per CDR3 protein. The sample has about 770,000 distinct CDR3 sequences; about 28% are singletons. Points on this clonotype: Its target is not known.

Trimming took 4 bases from V and 1 from J, leaving 13 bases between them. CDR1 is SEHNR and CDR2 is FQNEAQ in the germline V gene (reference sequence). The CDR3 totals 15 residues. This sequence was found in a human donor in good health (CMV status not recorded). Some clones in this sample may be carry-over from other donors' samples. The chain couples TRBV7-9 to TRBJ1-1; D perhaps matches TRBD1 (6 bases). The material was cultured CD8+ T cells from PBMCs, obtained from culture after CMV antigen stimulation. The CDR3 region has the DNA TGTGCCAGCAGCTCGGTGAGGACAGAGAACACTGAAGCTTTCTTT. It translates to CASSSVRTENTEAFF.